This T cell receptor (beta chain) derives from a study of T cell responses to AZD1222 COVID-19 vaccine. Across the whole study: Pooled samples include second doses given at about 4 or 12 weeks. Study-wide findings and caveats: Donor demographics were predominantly white British with a female majority; clonal diversity may be underestimated. Among those given AZD1222, only 6 or 7 were seropositive at baseline. Spike as a whole was targeted by vaccine-associated CD4 TCRs, dominant at 160-218 and 743-854.

The V and J ends lost 5 bases and 3 bases respectively, with 15 bases between them. CDR1 is SGDLS, CDR2 YYNGEE, per germline. This CDR3 is 15 amino acids long. Concerning this clone itself: Its target is not known.

Repertoires were generated with immunoSEQ multiplex PCR, while TCRdb's copy carries only in-frame clones and drops some. The data show about 72,000 clones, around 86% seen once. Source: peripheral blood, taken on day 0 of AZD1222 vaccination. This TCR was sampled from an adult in good health. V and J are TRBV9 and TRBJ2-1; TRBD2 might be the D (6 bases). CDR3 amino acids: CASRPTGSGYNEQFF. The CDR3 region has the DNA TGTGCCAGCAGGCCCACTGGTAGCGGCTACAATGAGCAGTTCTTC.